The source of this T cell receptor beta chain is a study of T cell responses to AZD1222 COVID-19 vaccine. This clone appeared a single time. Antigen unknown. Its ends do not fully match the called genes, so a read error is possible. Sequencing used immunoSEQ multiplex PCR; TCRdb keeps in-frame clones, though not all of them. The table lists roughly 97,000 clones, about 87% of them singletons. CDR3 length equals 15 residues. In germline, CDR1 is PRHDT, CDR2 FYEKMQ (reference sequence). Broader study findings: Sampling that yielded the repertoires occurred only after the peak T cell response. Only a handful of people who got AZD1222 tested seropositive at baseline.

This clonotype was obtained from an adult in good health. This chain uses TRBV13 with TRBJ1-2; D gene uncertain. The sample here was peripheral blood, taken on day 0 of AZD1222 vaccination. The CDR3 protein is CASSLGRGYSYGYTF. The CDR3 DNA reads TGTGCCAGCAGCCTAGGCCGGGGATATAGCTATGGCTACACCTTC. The full variable domain, rest sourced from reference TRBV13 and TRBJ1-2, is AAGVIQSPRHLIKEKRETATLKCYPIPRHDTVYWYQQGPGQDPQFLISFYEKMQSDKGSIPDRFSAQQFSDYHSELNMSSLELGDSALYFCASSLGRGYSYGYTFGSGTRLTVV.